The clone carrying this T cell receptor beta chain was seen a handful of times. As yet, its antigen is unknown. This entry belongs to a study of T cell repertoires in cytomegalovirus infection. The CDR3 spans 14 residues. Germline V gene sequence: CDR1 SGHVS, CDR2 FNYEAQ. V gave up 1 base and J gave up 6 bases; unmatched junction bases: 3. One entry per CDR3 protein results from TCRdb running MiXCR on the reads. Of roughly 500,000 distinct CDR3 sequences in the sample, about 42% were seen once. Sequenced material: cultured PBMCs, taken from culture after CMV antigen stimulation. V and J are TRBV7-6 and TRBJ1-1, with 9 bases matching TRBD1. The sequence was obtained from a human donor in good health (CMV status not recorded). Some clones in this sample may be carry-over from other donors' samples. The CDR3 DNA is TGTGCCAGCAGCTTAGGGACAGGGGACGCTGAAGCTTTCTTT. Translating it yields CASSLGTGDAEAFF.